The 20 T cell receptor beta chains listed next were all sequenced from one sample in a study of blood T cell repertoires in COVID-19. TCRdb's copy holds only in-frame clones and misses some; the assay was immunoSEQ multiplex PCR. The data contain over 250,000 clones, under 90% of them singletons. The sequencing sample was made of PBMCs or T cells enriched from blood (not recorded which). Source of these receptors: a man younger than 45 with acute COVID-19.

The rearrangement links TRBV23-1 to TRBJ2-2, with 7 bases fitting TRBD1. TRBV23-1 is an open reading frame whose function is uncertain. With 1 base clipped from V and 2 bases from J, the junction kept 1 base outside the gene matches. This CDR3 region has 15 residues. This CDR3 is CASSQYRGNTGELFF. The CDR3, as DNA: TGCGCCAGCAGTCAATACAGGGGAAACACCGGGGAGCTGTTTTTT.

The chain uses TRBV5-4 and TRBJ2-1; D unclear. V gave up 0 bases and J gave up 6 bases, with 10 bases separating them. This CDR3 region has 14 residues. Germline assignment: CDR1 SGHNT and CDR2 YYREEE (reference sequence). The CDR3 is CASSLEINSNEQFF. As DNA, the CDR3 is TGTGCCAGCAGCTTGGAGATCAACAGCAATGAGCAGTTCTTC.

V and J are TRBV4-2 and TRBJ1-2, with TRBD1 as a possible D gene (5 bases). CDR1 LGHNA and CDR2 YNFKEQ come from the germline V gene. There are 15 residues in the CDR3. Trimming took off 1 base at V and 0 bases at J, with 9 bases between the two ends. This chain's CDR3 is CASSQAQGTNYGYTF. DNA for the CDR3: TGTGCCAGCAGCCAAGCTCAGGGAACTAACTATGGCTACACCTTC.

The chain links TRBV6-6 to TRBJ2-7; tentatively, D is TRBD1 (6 bases). The CDR3 is 14 amino acids. V was trimmed by 6 bases and J by 5 bases, leaving 17 bases between them. Germline V CDR1 and CDR2: MNHNY, SVGAGI (reference sequence). The CDR3 nucleotides read TGTGCCAGCAGCGCAACAGGGTTACGGGACGAGCAGTACGTC. The encoded protein is CASSATGLRDEQYV.

This clone is labeled as medium-sized. The chain has TRBV27 and TRBJ2-1, with D tentatively TRBD1 (6 bases). The V gene lost 3 bases and the J gene lost 6 bases, with 15 bases spanning the gap. This CDR3 is 15 amino acids long. Germline V gene sequence: CDR1 MNHEY, CDR2 SMNVEV (reference sequence). This CDR3 reads CASSFVPQGSNEQFF. CDR3 DNA sequence: TGTGCCAGCAGTTTCGTCCCACAGGGAAGCAATGAGCAGTTCTTC.

This clone has a single count. The chain employs TRBV24-1 and TRBJ2-5; no definite D call. The CDR3 totals 15 residues. Trimming shortened V by 3 bases and J by 5 bases, and 15 bases separated the two germline ends. Germline V gene sequence: CDR1 KGHDR, CDR2 SFDVKD. CDR3 residues: CATSDVSNTRETQYF. The CDR3 DNA follows: TGTGCCACCAGTGATGTCTCCAATACGCGGGAGACCCAGTACTTC.

J is TRBJ2-7 and V is TRBV27; a possible D gene is TRBD1 (5 bases). The ends were cut back, 2 bases at V and 2 bases at J, with 22 bases in the middle. Germline CDR1 is MNHEY and CDR2 is SMNVEV (reference sequence). This CDR3 comprises 18 residues. The CDR3 protein is CASSLAGPPRTGPYEQYV. As DNA, the CDR3 is TGTGCCAGCAGTTTAGCAGGCCCACCCCGAACAGGCCCCTACGAGCAGTACGTC.

The J gene is TRBJ1-4, the V gene TRBV19; 10 bases align to TRBD1. Germline CDR1 reads LNHDA; CDR2 reads SQIVND (reference sequence). V shed 2 bases and J 16 bases; nucleotides not matched to a gene: 7. This CDR3 is built from 13 residues. CDR3 in DNA: TGTGCCAGTAGTATAAGGGACAGGGGCAATAGGTTTTTT. It is translated as CASSIRDRGNRFF. Full variable domain (outside the CDR3, taken from reference TRBV19 and TRBJ1-4): DGGITQSPKYLFRKEGQNVTLSCEQNLNHDAMYWYRQDPGQGLRLIYYSQIVNDFQKGDIAEGYSVSREKKESFPLTVTSAQKNPTAFYLCASSIRDRGNRFFGSGTQLSVL.

The rearrangement uses TRBV2 and TRBJ2-3; a weak D match, TRBD2 (6 bases). The CDR3 loop spans 16 amino acids. The V end was cut by 5 bases, the J end by 1 base, with 16 bases between. Per the germline V gene, CDR1 is SNHLY and CDR2 is FYNNEI. CDR3 sequence reads: CASSRLKVAGTDTQYF. In nucleotides, the CDR3 is TGTGCCAGCAGTCGTCTTAAGGTAGCGGGCACAGATACGCAGTATTTT. The full variable domain, in which reference TRBV2 and TRBJ2-3 provide the parts outside the CDR3, is EPEVTQTPSHQVTQMGQEVILRCVPISNHLYFYWYRQILGQKVEFLVSFYNNEISEKSEIFDDQFSVERPDGSNFTLKIRSTKLEDSAMYFCASSRLKVAGTDTQYFGPGTRLTVL.

The chain carries TRBV5-4 and TRBJ1-1, with D unresolved. This CDR3 is 14 amino acids long. CDR1 is SGHNT, CDR2 YYREEE, per germline (reference sequence). Trimming took 3 bases from V and 7 from J, leaving 16 bases between them. In DNA form, the CDR3 reads TGTGCCAGCAGCTCTCCTTTTGGAGGAATTGAAGCTTTCTTT. It is translated as CASSSPFGGIEAFF.

V usage is TRBV7-2 and J usage is TRBJ1-1, with D tentatively TRBD1 (5 bases). Germline loops: CDR1 SGHTA, CDR2 FQGNSA. Trimming shortened V by 3 bases and J by 4 bases, and 12 bases separated the two germline ends. The CDR3 sequence is 14 residues long. CDR3 DNA sequence: TGTGCCAGCAGCTTCCGGGGGTTGGGCACTGAAGCTTTCTTT. Its protein product is CASSFRGLGTEAFF. Using reference TRBV7-2 and TRBJ1-1 for the parts outside the CDR3, the full variable domain is GAGVSQSPSNKVTEKGKDVELRCDPISGHTALYWYRQSLGQGLEFLIYFQGNSAPDKSGLPSDRFSAERTGGSVSTLTIQRTQQEDSAVYLCASSFRGLGTEAFFGQGTRLTVV.

The chain couples TRBV5-5 to TRBJ2-1, with 8 bases that match TRBD2. Germline V gene data show CDR1 as SGHKS and CDR2 as YYEKEE (reference sequence). V lost 6 bases to trimming and J lost 9 bases; unmatched junction nucleotides: 14. The CDR3 is made up of 15 amino acids. CDR3 sequence reads: CASKVRSGGISEQFF. The DNA for the CDR3 is TGTGCCAGCAAGGTCCGGAGCGGGGGTATCAGTGAGCAGTTCTTC.

This clone has more than one count but fewer than ten. CDR3 nucleotide sequence: TGTGCCAGCAGCTCGAGGGACACAGGGCCTGAAGGCGAGCAGTACGTC. The encoded protein is CASSSRDTGPEGEQYV. The gene calls are TRBV13 and TRBJ2-7; D may be TRBD1 (6 bases). The germline CDR1 and CDR2 sequences are PRHDT and FYEKMQ (reference sequence). The CDR3 sequence is 16 residues long. Trimming took 4 bases from V and 6 from J, leaving 22 bases between them.

V gene TRBV11-2 combines with J gene TRBJ1-3; no clear D gene. This CDR3 has 14 amino acids. Trimming took 2 bases from V and 4 from J, leaving 9 bases between them. CDR1 is SGHAT, CDR2 FQNNGV, per germline. The CDR3 here is CASSLPPPGNTIYF. CDR3 coding DNA: TGTGCCAGCAGCTTACCCCCCCCAGGAAACACCATATATTTT.

V and J are TRBV7-9 and TRBJ2-1; weak D call: TRBD2 (6 bases). In germline, CDR1 is SEHNR, CDR2 FQNEAQ (reference sequence). V lost 9 bases and J 9 bases, leaving 12 bases between the germline ends. The CDR3 spans 11 residues. Here the CDR3 DNA reads TGTGCCAGTGGGGGGACGAGTGAGCAGTTCTTC. Residues: CASGGTSEQFF.

This sequence joins TRBV14 and TRBJ2-1, with D perhaps TRBD1 (6 bases). Germline values: CDR1 SGHDN, CDR2 FVKESK. The CDR3 sequence is 14 residues long. Between the trimmed V and J ends, which lost 3 bases and 7 bases, there was a span of 13 bases. The CDR3, as DNA: TGTGCCAGCAGCCAGCTCCTTAGGGGGAATGAGCAGTTCTTC. It yields the protein CASSQLLRGNEQFF.

The rearrangement joins TRBV19 to TRBJ1-5; D is perhaps TRBD1 (6 bases). This CDR3 contains 17 residues. With 8 bases removed from V and 0 bases from J, the gap between germline ends came to 20 bases. CDR1 and CDR2 (germline): LNHDA, SQIVND (reference sequence). CDR3 DNA: TGTGCCAGTCAAGGGGCAGGGGCGGTAGTTAGCAATCAGCCCCAGCATTTT. It translates to CASQGAGAVVSNQPQHF.

The chain carries TRBV27 and TRBJ1-1; D unresolved. CDR3 size: 14 residues. CDR1 MNHEY and CDR2 SMNVEV come from the germline V gene (reference sequence). V lost 1 base, J lost 4 bases, and 10 bases lay in between. CDR3 bases: TGTGCCAGCAGTTTATTTTCTCCTCCCACTGAAGCTTTCTTT. It is translated as CASSLFSPPTEAFF.

The J gene is TRBJ2-3, the V gene TRBV4-2, with a weak D call TRBD2 (6 bases). The CDR3 has 18 residues. V lost 0 bases and J 1 base, leaving 17 bases between the germline ends. Germline values: CDR1 LGHNA, CDR2 YNFKEQ. CDR3 nucleotide sequence: TGTGCCAGCAGCCAAGATCCCTCTGCGGGGCCCCGCACAGATACGCAGTATTTT. This sequence encodes CASSQDPSAGPRTDTQYF.

The chain joins TRBV2 to TRBJ2-7; 8 bases align to TRBD2. V shed 6 bases, J shed 4 bases, and the junction held 5 bases outside the gene matches. The CDR3 loop spans 13 amino acids. Germline CDR1 is SNHLY and CDR2 is FYNNEI. Written as DNA, the CDR3 is TGTGCCAGCAGCGGGGGGGAGAGTTACGAGCAGTACGTC. As protein: CASSGGESYEQYV.